This entry is about one TCR beta chain. This clonotype was detected only a few times. Its recognized antigen is unknown. Base qualities are missing; no much larger clone stands one base away. This sample stems from a study of CD8 T cells in ankylosing spondylitis (dated 2017 in TCRdb). The study in broad terms: T cell receptor beta repertoires were profiled in healthy donors and ankylosing spondylitis patients so that disease-linked TCR variants could be found. The full study cohort was made up of about 25 ankylosing spondylitis patients and 108 healthy donors. Peripheral blood was sampled, and synovial fluid was also collected from ankylosing spondylitis patients. The full study reports these points: According to the report, matched synovial fluid samples from ankylosing spondylitis patients were significantly enriched for the disease-linked clones. A CD8+ phenotype was shown by the disease-linked clones, which were found at relatively low frequencies in peripheral blood. A TCR beta motif made up of fewer than 10 highly homologous amino acid variants appeared to be characteristic of blood from ankylosing spondylitis patients. Some motif variants had previously been reported in the synovial fluid and blood of reactive arthritis patients, which suggests shared mechanisms of disease initiation.

Sequencer: Illumina HiSeq 2500. Quantitative 5'-RACE with molecular barcodes was the method used to prepare the TCR beta libraries. The authors' analysis ran thus. To identify disease-linked TCR variants, a new computational method was used, one built on a probabilistic model of VDJ rearrangement. The public reads were reprocessed in TCRdb via fastp at Q25 and MiXCR, keeping in-frame beta chains. Each CDR3 protein appears once, grouped with its most common genes and DNA. The V and J calls follow TCRdb's processing rather than the paper's. The sample data list under 950,000 distinct CDR3 sequences, and roughly 20% of these were observed just once. The ten largest clones take up under 20% of the sample. The sequence derives from a male donor with ankylosing spondylitis. The sample comprised blood, either unsorted or a sorted T cell fraction (not recorded which).

The DNA sequence is given as TGCGCCAGCAGCGCCCCGGGAGGGGACAATGAGCAGTTCTTC. Its amino acids are CASSAPGGDNEQFF. The rearranged segments are TRBV4-3 and TRBJ2-1; the junction holds 8 bases that match TRBD2. As encoded in the germline V gene, CDR1 is LGHNA while CDR2 is YSLEER. Taken from cysteine to phenylalanine, the CDR3 has 14 residues. Here the CDR3 DNA is all that survives: 42 bases in frame from base 1. Relative to germline, V is missing 5 bases and J is missing 5 bases, with 5 bases of the junction outside any gene match.